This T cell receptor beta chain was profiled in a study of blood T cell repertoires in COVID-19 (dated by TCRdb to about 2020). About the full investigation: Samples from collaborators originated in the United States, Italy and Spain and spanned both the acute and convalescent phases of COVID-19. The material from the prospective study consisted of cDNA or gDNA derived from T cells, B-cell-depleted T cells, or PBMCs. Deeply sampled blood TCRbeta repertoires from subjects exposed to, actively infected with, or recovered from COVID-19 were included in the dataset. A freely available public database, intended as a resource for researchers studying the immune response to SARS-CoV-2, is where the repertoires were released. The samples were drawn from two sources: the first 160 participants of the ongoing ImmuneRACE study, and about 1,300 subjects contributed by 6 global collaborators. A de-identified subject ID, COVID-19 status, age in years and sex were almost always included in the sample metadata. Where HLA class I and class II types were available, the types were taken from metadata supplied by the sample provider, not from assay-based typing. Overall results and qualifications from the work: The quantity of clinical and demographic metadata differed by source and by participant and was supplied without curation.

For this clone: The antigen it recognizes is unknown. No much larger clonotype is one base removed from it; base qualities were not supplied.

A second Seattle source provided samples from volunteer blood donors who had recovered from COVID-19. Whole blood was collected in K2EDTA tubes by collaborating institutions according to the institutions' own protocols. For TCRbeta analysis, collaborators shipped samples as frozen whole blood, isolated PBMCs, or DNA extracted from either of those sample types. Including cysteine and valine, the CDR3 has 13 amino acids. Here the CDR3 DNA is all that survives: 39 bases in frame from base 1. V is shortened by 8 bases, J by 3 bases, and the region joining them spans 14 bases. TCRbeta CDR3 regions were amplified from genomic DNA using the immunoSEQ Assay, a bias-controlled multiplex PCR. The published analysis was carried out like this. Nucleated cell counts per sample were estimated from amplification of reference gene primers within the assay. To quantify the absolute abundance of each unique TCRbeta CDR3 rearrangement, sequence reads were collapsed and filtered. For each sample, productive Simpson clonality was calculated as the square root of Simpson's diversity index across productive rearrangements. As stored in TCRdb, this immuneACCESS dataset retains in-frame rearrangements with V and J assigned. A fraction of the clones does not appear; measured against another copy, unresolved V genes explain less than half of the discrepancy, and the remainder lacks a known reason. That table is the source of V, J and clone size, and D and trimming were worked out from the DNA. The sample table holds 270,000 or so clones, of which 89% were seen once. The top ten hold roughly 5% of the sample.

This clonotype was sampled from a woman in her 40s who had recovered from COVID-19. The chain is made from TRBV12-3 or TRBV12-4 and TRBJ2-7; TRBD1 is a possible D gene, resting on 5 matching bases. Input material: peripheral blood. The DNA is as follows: TGTGCCAGCTCGGCAGGGTCACGCTACGAGCAGTACGTC. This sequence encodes CASSAGSRYEQYV.